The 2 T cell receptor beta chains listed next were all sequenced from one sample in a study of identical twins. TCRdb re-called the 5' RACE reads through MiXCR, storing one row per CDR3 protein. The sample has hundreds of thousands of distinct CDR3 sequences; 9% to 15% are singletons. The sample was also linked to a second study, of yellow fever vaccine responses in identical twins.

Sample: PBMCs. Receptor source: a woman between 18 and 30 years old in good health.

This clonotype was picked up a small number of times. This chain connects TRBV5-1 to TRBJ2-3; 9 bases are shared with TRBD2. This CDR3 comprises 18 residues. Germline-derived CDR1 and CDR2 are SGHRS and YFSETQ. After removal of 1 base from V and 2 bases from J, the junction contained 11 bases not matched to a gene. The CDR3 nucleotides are TGCGCCAGCAGCTTGAGTGGTCCGGCGGGGGGGTTCACAGATACGCAGTATTTT. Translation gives CASSLSGPAGGFTDTQYF.

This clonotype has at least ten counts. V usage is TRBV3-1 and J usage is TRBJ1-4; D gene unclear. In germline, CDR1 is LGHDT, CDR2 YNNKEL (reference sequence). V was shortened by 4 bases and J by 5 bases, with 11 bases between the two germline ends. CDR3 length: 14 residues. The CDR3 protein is CASSPQRYNEKLFF. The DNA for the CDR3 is TGTGCCAGCAGCCCTCAGAGATACAATGAAAAACTGTTTTTT.